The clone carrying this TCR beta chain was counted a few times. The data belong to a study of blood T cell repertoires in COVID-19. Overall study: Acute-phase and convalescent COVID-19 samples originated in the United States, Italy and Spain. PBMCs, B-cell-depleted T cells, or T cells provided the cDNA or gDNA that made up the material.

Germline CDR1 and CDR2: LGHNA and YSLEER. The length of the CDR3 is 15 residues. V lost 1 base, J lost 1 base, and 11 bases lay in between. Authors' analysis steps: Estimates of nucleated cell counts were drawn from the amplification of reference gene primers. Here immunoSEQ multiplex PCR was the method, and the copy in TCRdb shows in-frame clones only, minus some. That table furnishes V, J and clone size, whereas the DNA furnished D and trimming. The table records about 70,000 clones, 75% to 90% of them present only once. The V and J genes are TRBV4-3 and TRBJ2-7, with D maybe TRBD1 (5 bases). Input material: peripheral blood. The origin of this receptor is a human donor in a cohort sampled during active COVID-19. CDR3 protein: CASSQGATGSYEQYF. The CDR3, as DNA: TGCGCCAGCAGCCAAGGCGCCACAGGTTCCTACGAGCAGTACTTC.